This paragraph covers one T cell receptor beta chain sequence. Its antigen is not known. Time point denoted: baseline, week 1 (first vaccination visit). Stated treatment: pre-vaccination baseline after standard-of-care therapy. New astrocytomas of WHO grade 3 or 4 that were IDH1-mutant and ATRX-lost were found in the donors. The sample is drawn from a study of a mutant IDH1 vaccine in newly diagnosed glioma. Across the study: The treated population exhibited a male proportion of about 60%, a female proportion of 37.5%, and a mean age of about 39 years. Earlier therapy was either radiotherapy, temozolomide, or both, and most got both.

Study-level points and caveats: Induction of immune responses by the vaccine occurred in just under 95% of patients.

The V gene end was trimmed by 2 bases and the J gene end by 2 bases; junction bases not matched to a gene: 3. The CDR3 length is 15 residues. The V gene's germline CDR1 is MNHEY and CDR2 SVGAGI. Sequenced by immunoSEQ multiplex PCR; TCRdb stores in-frame clones only, minus some. The sample contains approximately 100,000 clones, roughly 90% of which appear only once. The sequencing here drew on PBMCs, taken from a glioma patient treated with radiotherapy, temozolomide or both. The chain combines TRBV6-5 with TRBJ2-7; 10 bases agree with TRBD1. This TCR derives from a woman between 45 and 60 years old with glioma. CDR3 protein: CASSYPGQGTYEQYF. The CDR3 nucleotides are TGTGCCAGCAGTTACCCGGGACAGGGGACCTACGAGCAGTACTTC.